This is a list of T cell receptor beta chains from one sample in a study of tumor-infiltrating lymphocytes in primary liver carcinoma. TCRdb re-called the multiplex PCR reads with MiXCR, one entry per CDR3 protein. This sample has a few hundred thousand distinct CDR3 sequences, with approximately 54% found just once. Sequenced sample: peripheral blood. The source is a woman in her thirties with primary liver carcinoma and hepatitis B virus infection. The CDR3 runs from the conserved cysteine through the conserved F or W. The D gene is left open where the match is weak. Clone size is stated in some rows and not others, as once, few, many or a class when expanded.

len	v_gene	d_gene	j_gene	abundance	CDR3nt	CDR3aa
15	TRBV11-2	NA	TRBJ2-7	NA	TGTGCCAGCAGAGCTGATAGGGGAGAATACTACGAGCAGTACTTC	CASRADRGEYYEQYF
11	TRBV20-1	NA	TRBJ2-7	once	TGCAGTGCTAACGTGAAATACGAGCAGTACTTC	CSANVKYEQYF
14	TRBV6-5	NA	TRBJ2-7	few	TGTGCCAGCAGGTCGGCAGGCGGAACCTACGAGCAGTACTTC	CASRSAGGTYEQYF
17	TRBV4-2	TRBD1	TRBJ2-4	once	TGTGCCAGCAGCCAGCGGACAGGGAAACTAGCCAAAAACATTCAGTACTTC	CASSQRTGKLAKNIQYF
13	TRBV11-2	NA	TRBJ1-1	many	TGTGCCAGCAGCTTACTCCTGGACTTTGAAGCTTTCTTT	CASSLLLDFEAFF
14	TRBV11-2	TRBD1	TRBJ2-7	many	TGTGCCAGCAGCCCGACGGACAGGGGCGAAGAGCAGTACTTC	CASSPTDRGEEQYF
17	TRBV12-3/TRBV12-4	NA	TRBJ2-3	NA	TGTGCCAGCAGTCTCTCGACAAGACCACCGCGCACAGATACGCAGTATTTT	CASSLSTRPPRTDTQYF
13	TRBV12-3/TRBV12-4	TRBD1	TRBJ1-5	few	TGTGCCAGCAGCTGGACAGGAAATCAGCCCCAGCATTTT	CASSWTGNQPQHF
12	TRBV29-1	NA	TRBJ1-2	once	TGCAGCGTGGAGGCGTCGAGCTATGACTACACCTTC	CSVEASSYDYTF
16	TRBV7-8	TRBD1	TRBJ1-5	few	TGTGCCAGCAGCCCCCACGGACAGGGAGGAAATCAGCCCCAGCATTTT	CASSPHGQGGNQPQHF
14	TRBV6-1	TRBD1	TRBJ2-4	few	TGTGCCAGCAGTGATGGACAGGGCGTGGACATTCAGTACTTC	CASSDGQGVDIQYF
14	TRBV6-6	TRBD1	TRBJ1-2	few	TGTGCCAGCCATGACCGACAGGGATACTATGGCTACACCTTC	CASHDRQGYYGYTF
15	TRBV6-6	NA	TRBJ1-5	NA	TGTGCCAGCACTCTAGTCCTCGGGAGAGATCAGCCCCAGCATTTT	CASTLVLGRDQPQHF
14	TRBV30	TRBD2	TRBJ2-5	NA	TGTGCCTGGTTGAGAGCGGGACTACAAGAGACCCAGTACTTC	CAWLRAGLQETQYF
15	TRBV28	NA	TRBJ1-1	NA	TGTGCCAGCTCGGACCCCCGGGGGCTAGTAACTGAAGCTTTCTTT	CASSDPRGLVTEAFF
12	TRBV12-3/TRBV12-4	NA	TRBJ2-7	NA	TGTGCCAGCAGTTTCCCCCTCGGCGAGCAGTACTTC	CASSFPLGEQYF
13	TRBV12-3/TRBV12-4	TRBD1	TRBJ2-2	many	TGTGCCAGCAGGGGACAGGCCCACGGGGAGCTGTTTTTT	CASRGQAHGELFF
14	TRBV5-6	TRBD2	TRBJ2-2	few	TGTGCCAGCAGCTCGGGTAGCGGGAGGAGGGAGCTGTTTTTT	CASSSGSGRRELFF
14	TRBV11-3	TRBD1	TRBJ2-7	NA	TGTGCCAGCAGCCCCCGGGACAGATTCTACGAGCACCACTTC	CASSPRDRFYEHHF
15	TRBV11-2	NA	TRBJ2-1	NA	TGTGCCAGCAGCCCACAATTGAGCTTCTACAATGAGCAATTCTTC	CASSPQLSFYNEQFF
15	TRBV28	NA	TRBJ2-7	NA	TGTGCCAGCAGTTCCCCCTCCACACTCCATTACGAGCAGTACTTC	CASSSPSTLHYEQYF
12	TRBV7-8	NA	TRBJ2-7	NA	TGTGCCAGCCGTGACGGGCCCTACGAGCAGTACTTC	CASRDGPYEQYF
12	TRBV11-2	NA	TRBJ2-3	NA	TGTGCCAGCAGTTACGTGACAGATACGCAGTATTTT	CASSYVTDTQYF
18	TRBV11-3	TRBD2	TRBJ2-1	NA	TGTGCCAGCAGCTTACACCAACTAGCGGGAGGGCCTAGGAATGAGCAGTTCTTC	CASSLHQLAGGPRNEQFF
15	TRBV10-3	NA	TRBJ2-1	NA	TGTGCCATCAGTGAGCTAACGGGATCTGTCAATGAGCAGTTCTTC	CAISELTGSVNEQFF
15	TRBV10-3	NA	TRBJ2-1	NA	TGTGCCATCAGTGCTTTAACCGGGAGCGACAATGAGCAGTTCTTC	CAISALTGSDNEQFF
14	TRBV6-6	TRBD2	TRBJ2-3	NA	TGTGCCAGACCGGCGGGAGGGCCCACAGATACGCAGTATTTT	CARPAGGPTDTQYF
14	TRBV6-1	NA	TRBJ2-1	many	TGTGCCAGCAGTGAAGGTCGCTACTACAATGAGCAGTTCTTC	CASSEGRYYNEQFF
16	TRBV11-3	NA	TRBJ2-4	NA	TGTGCCAGCAGCCCAGCCGAGATCCTAGCGAAAAACATTCAGTACTTC	CASSPAEILAKNIQYF
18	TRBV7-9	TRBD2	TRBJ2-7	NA	TGTGCCAGCAGTTCGCCGGGACAACGACTAGCGGGAAGAGGGGAGCAATACTTC	CASSSPGQRLAGRGEQYF
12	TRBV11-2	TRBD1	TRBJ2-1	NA	TGTGCCAGCAACAGACAGGGACGTGAGCGGTTCTTC	CASNRQGRERFF
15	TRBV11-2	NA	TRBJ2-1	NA	TGTGTCAGCAGCTTAGATTTAAGCTCCTGCAATGAGCAGTTCTTC	CVSSLDLSSCNEQFF
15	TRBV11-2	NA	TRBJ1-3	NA	TGTGCCAGCAGCTCAGTATGGGCCGCTGGAAACACCATATATTTT	CASSSVWAAGNTIYF
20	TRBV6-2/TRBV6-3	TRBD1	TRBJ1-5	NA	TGTGCCAGCAGTTCCCTTCCCGGGACAGGCTCTCCTTATAGCAATCAGCCCCAGCATTTT	CASSSLPGTGSPYSNQPQHF
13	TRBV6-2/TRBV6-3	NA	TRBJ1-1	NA	TGTGTCAGCAGTTACACGGCGGTTCCTGAAGCTTTCTTT	CVSSYTAVPEAFF
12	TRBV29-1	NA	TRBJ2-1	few	TGCAGCGTTTGGTCACGCCCCAATGAGCAGTTCTTC	CSVWSRPNEQFF
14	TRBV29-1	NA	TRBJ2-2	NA	TGCAGCGTTCAGACGGTTTTTGGCACCGGGGAGCTGTTTTTT	CSVQTVFGTGELFF
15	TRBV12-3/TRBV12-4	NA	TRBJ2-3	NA	TGTGGCAGCAGTCGGACTAACGGGAACCAAGATACGCAGTATTTT	CGSSRTNGNQDTQYF
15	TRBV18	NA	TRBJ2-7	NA	TGTGCCAGCTCACCATCGGGTCGGGAGACCCACGAGCAGTACTTC	CASSPSGRETHEQYF
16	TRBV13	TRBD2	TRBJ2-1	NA	TGTGCCAGCAGCTTAGAATCGGGAGGGCCTGAGAGTGAGCAGTTCTTC	CASSLESGGPESEQFF
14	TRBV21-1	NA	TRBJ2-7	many	TGTGCCAGCAGCATTGGCAGGGGGCTCTACGAGCAGTACTTC	CASSIGRGLYEQYF
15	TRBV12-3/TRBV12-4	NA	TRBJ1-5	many	TGTGCCAGCAGTTCCCACAGGGATAGCAATCAGCCCCAGCATTTT	CASSSHRDSNQPQHF
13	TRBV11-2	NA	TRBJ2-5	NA	TGTGCCAGCAGCCTGGACATGGCGGAGACCCAGTACTTC	CASSLDMAETQYF
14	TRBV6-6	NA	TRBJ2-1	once	TGTGCCAGCAGTTACTCGATAAGGCAGAATGAGCAGCTCTTC	CASSYSIRQNEQLF
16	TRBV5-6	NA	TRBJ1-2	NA	TGTGCCAGCAGCGACTACCGGGACATGCTGGTCTATGGCTACACCTTC	CASSDYRDMLVYGYTF